This is a list of T cell receptor beta chains from one sample in a study of OX40 agonist ivuxolimab in advanced cancers. Clones were read by immunoSEQ multiplex PCR, and TCRdb kept only the in-frame ones, dropping some. The sample yields 65,000 to 90,000 clones, 84% seen once. Here the sequenced sample was CD4+ or CD8+ T cells sorted from blood, taken in a trial of the OX40 agonist ivuxolimab. The source of these receptors is an adult with an advanced solid tumor such as melanoma, head and neck, liver or kidney cancer. CDR3s include the opening cysteine and the closing phenylalanine or tryptophan. The order of the fields is clone size, D gene, J gene, V gene, CDR3 DNA, CDR3 protein. A D gene is named only where the DNA matches it firmly. Some rows mark clone size as missing; the rest say once, few, many or name a class of expanded clone.

size: NA
D: NA
J: TRBJ1-4
V: TRBV7-9
DNA: TGTGCCAGCAGCCCGGGACTTTATAATGAAAAACTGTTTTTT
CDR3: CASSPGLYNEKLFF

size: once
D: NA
J: TRBJ2-1
V: TRBV4-3
DNA: TGCGCCAGCAGCCAAGACCTATCCTTTGCCGCGAACTCCTACAATGAGCAGTTCTTC
CDR3: CASSQDLSFAANSYNEQFF

size: NA
D: TRBD2
J: TRBJ2-5
V: TRBV11-2
DNA: TGTGCCAGCAGCACGGGACTAGCGGGGGGGAAGGAGACCCAGTACTTC
CDR3: CASSTGLAGGKETQYF

size: NA
D: NA
J: TRBJ1-5
V: TRBV27
DNA: TGTGCCAGCAGTTTATTTGACGGCAATCAGCCCCAGCATTTT
CDR3: CASSLFDGNQPQHF

size: NA
D: NA
J: TRBJ2-5
V: TRBV5-6
DNA: TGTGCCAGCAGCTTAGAGGGTATAGTTGAGACCCAGTACTTC
CDR3: CASSLEGIVETQYF

size: NA
D: NA
J: TRBJ1-1
V: TRBV18
DNA: TGTGCCAGCTCACCGCTCGGGGATGGTGAAGCTTTCTTT
CDR3: CASSPLGDGEAFF

size: once
D: NA
J: TRBJ2-6
V: TRBV19
DNA: TGTGCCAGTAGTATAGGTGTGTCGGGGGCCAACGTCCTGACTTTC
CDR3: CASSIGVSGANVLTF

size: NA
D: NA
J: TRBJ1-5
V: TRBV18
DNA: TGTGCCAGCTCACCAGACGACGGTAGCAATCAGCCCCAGCATTTT
CDR3: CASSPDDGSNQPQHF

size: once
D: NA
J: TRBJ1-2
V: TRBV7-9
DNA: TGTGCCAGCAGCTTAGGGGCGGAGGGGAACTATGGCTACACCTTC
CDR3: CASSLGAEGNYGYTF

size: NA
D: NA
J: TRBJ2-1
V: TRBV4-1
DNA: TGCGCCAGCAGCCATCGAAACAATGAGCAGTTCTTC
CDR3: CASSHRNNEQFF

size: NA
D: NA
J: TRBJ2-1
V: TRBV7-2
DNA: TGTGCCAGCAGCTTAGGCCCAGGGACCTACAATGAGCAGTTCTTC
CDR3: CASSLGPGTYNEQFF

size: NA
D: NA
J: TRBJ1-4
V: TRBV2
DNA: TGTGCCAGCAGCCATCGAGGAACAGGTCAGACTAATGAAAAACTGTTTTTT
CDR3: CASSHRGTGQTNEKLFF

size: NA
D: NA
J: TRBJ2-7
V: TRBV6-5
DNA: TGTGCCAGCAGTTACGCGGCGCAAAACGCCTACGAGCAGTACTTC
CDR3: CASSYAAQNAYEQYF

size: NA
D: TRBD1
J: TRBJ1-5
V: TRBV2
DNA: TGTGCCAGCAGTGCGGGACAGGGGCTGCAAAATCAGCCCCAGCATTTT
CDR3: CASSAGQGLQNQPQHF

size: once
D: NA
J: TRBJ1-3
V: TRBV9
DNA: TGTGCCAGCAGCGTAGACCCTGGAAACACCATATATTTT
CDR3: CASSVDPGNTIYF

size: once
D: NA
J: TRBJ1-5
V: TRBV6-5
DNA: TGTGCCAGCAGTTACTCGGCAGGGTGGGGTCAGCCCCAGCATTTT
CDR3: CASSYSAGWGQPQHF

size: few
D: NA
J: TRBJ1-2
V: TRBV10-3
DNA: TGTGCCATCAGTCAGAGCGCCTCGGGGGGGGCGGACTATGGCTACACCTTC
CDR3: CAISQSASGGADYGYTF

size: NA
D: TRBD2
J: TRBJ2-3
V: TRBV4-2
DNA: TGTGCCAGCAGCCAAGGCCTTAGCGGGGGGGCCACAGATACGCAGTATTTT
CDR3: CASSQGLSGGATDTQYF

size: NA
D: TRBD2
J: TRBJ2-5
V: TRBV19
DNA: TGTGCCAGCGCGGGACTAGCGATTGGGGAGACCCAGTACTTC
CDR3: CASAGLAIGETQYF

size: NA
D: NA
J: TRBJ1-6
V: TRBV25-1
DNA: TGTGCCAGCACCTCCGGGAGGGATGGTTCACCCCTCCACTTT
CDR3: CASTSGRDGSPLHF

size: NA
D: NA
J: TRBJ1-1
V: TRBV6-5
DNA: TGTGCCAGCAGTCCTCCTCAGAACACTGAAGCTTTCTTT
CDR3: CASSPPQNTEAFF

size: NA
D: TRBD1
J: TRBJ2-7
V: TRBV6-4
DNA: TGTGCCAGCAGTCGCGGGACAGGGGGCTACGAGCAGTACTTC
CDR3: CASSRGTGGYEQYF

size: NA
D: TRBD2
J: TRBJ2-3
V: TRBV7-3
DNA: TGTGCCAGCAGCTCGGGACTAGCTCCAGATACGCAGTATTTT
CDR3: CASSSGLAPDTQYF

size: NA
D: TRBD2
J: TRBJ2-3
V: TRBV5-1
DNA: TGCGCCAGCAGCTTGGGGAGGGGTCGGGGGGTCACAGATACGCAGTATTTT
CDR3: CASSLGRGRGVTDTQYF

size: few
D: NA
J: TRBJ1-2
V: TRBV4-2
DNA: TGTGCCAGCAGCCAAGAGGGCTATGGCTACACCTTC
CDR3: CASSQEGYGYTF